The clone carrying this T cell receptor (beta chain) was seen a few times. What it binds is not known. One entry per CDR3 protein results from TCRdb running MiXCR on the reads. The profile shows 250,000 to 300,000 distinct CDR3 sequences, roughly 10% of them singletons. The CDR3 runs 16 residues. V was pared by 4 bases and J by 6 bases, with 11 bases of the junction left unmatched. Germline assignment: CDR1 SGHTA and CDR2 FQGNSA. This sample was included in a study of T cell repertoires in cytomegalovirus infection. About the study: Indications of both CMV infection and matching HLA type were provided by public TCR beta signatures. Study-level results: CMV carriers having the relevant HLA were flagged by cumulative public TCR beta family frequency. HLA-C-restricted TCR beta clonotypes specific for CMV led the ex vivo response.

Sequencing was performed on PBMCs. The TCR sequence derives from a human donor in good health (CMV status not recorded). Some clones in this sample may be carry-over from other donors' samples. This chain links TRBV7-2 with TRBJ2-1; TRBD2 agrees at 8 bases. Written as DNA, the CDR3 is TGTGCCAGCAGCTCACAGCCGGGACTAGTGGGCAATGAGCAGTTCTTC. Translated, it gives CASSSQPGLVGNEQFF.